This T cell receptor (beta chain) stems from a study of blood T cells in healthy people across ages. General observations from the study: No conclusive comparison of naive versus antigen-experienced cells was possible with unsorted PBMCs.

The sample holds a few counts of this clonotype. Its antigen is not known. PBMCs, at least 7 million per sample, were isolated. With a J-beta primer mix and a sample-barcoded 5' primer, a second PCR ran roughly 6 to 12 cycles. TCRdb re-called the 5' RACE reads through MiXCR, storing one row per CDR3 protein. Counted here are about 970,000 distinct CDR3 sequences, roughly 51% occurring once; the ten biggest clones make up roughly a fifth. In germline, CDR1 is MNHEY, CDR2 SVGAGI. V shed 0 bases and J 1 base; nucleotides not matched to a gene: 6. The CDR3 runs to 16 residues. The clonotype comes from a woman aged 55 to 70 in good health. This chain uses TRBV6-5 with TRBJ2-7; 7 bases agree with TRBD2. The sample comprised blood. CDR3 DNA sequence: TGTGCCAGCAGTTACTCGATTGGCGGGAGTTCCTACGAGCAGTACTTC. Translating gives CASSYSIGGSSYEQYF.